In this sample, the clone carrying this T cell receptor (beta chain) turned up a few times. This record belongs to a study of OX40 agonist ivuxolimab in advanced cancers. Overall study: Partial responses were achieved by three patients, one with hepatocellular carcinoma and two with cutaneous melanoma.

Any history of autoimmune disease or systemic immunosuppression disqualified patients. Trimming took 4 bases from V and 1 from J; bases not matched to a gene: 6. Germline CDR1 is MDHEN and CDR2 is SYDVKM. There are 16 residues in the CDR3. Assay used: immunoSEQ multiplex PCR; TCRdb lists only in-frame clones, some missing. The sample includes about 85,000 clones, approximately 83% of them seen just once. The V gene is TRBV28, the J gene TRBJ2-3; 9 bases match TRBD1. The receptor comes from an adult with an advanced solid tumor such as melanoma, head and neck, liver or kidney cancer. Sample: CD4+ or CD8+ T cells sorted from blood, taken in a trial of the OX40 agonist ivuxolimab. CDR3: CASSSMWTGGTDTQYF. DNA of the CDR3: TGTGCCAGCAGTTCCATGTGGACAGGGGGCACAGATACGCAGTATTTT.